Here is one T cell receptor (beta chain) with its context. What it binds is not known. The sample belongs to a study of T cell repertoires in cytomegalovirus infection. Study summary: Both recently identified HLA-C-restricted and well-studied HLA-B-restricted CMV epitopes were used in the study. From public TCR beta signatures came an indication of both CMV infection and matching HLA type. Whole-study results and caveats: HLA-C-restricted CMV-specific TCR beta clonotypes prevailed in the ex vivo response. Using cumulative public TCR beta family frequency, the authors identified those who carried CMV together with the relevant HLA.

TCRdb re-called the reads with MiXCR, one entry per CDR3 protein. The sample includes about 570,000 distinct CDR3 sequences, roughly 43% of them seen just once. The germline gives CDR1 SEHNR, CDR2 FQNEAQ (reference sequence). The J segment lost 7 bases and the V segment lost 3 bases, leaving 11 bases of the junction unmatched. This CDR3 spans 16 amino acids. The TCR comes from a human donor in good health (CMV status not recorded). Some clones in this sample may be carry-over from other donors' samples. Here the sequenced sample was cultured PBMCs, taken from culture after CMV antigen stimulation. The chain is built from TRBV7-9 and TRBJ1-2, with TRBD1 identical over 10 bases. The CDR3 region is CASSFPLGTGEGGYTF. CDR3 DNA sequence: TGTGCCAGCAGCTTCCCTTTGGGGACAGGGGAGGGTGGCTACACCTTC.